One and the same sample provided the 32 T cell receptor beta chains below, sequenced in a study of cytomegalovirus exposure and HLA in healthy donors. Researchers ran the PCR with 60 Vbeta and 13 Jbeta primers. Sequencing was performed with immunoSEQ multiplex PCR; in TCRdb, only in-frame clones are kept and a portion is missing. The sample includes around 240,000 clones, more than 75% of them seen just once. The sample taken for sequencing was PBMCs. The receptors here all came from a woman aged 40 to 49 in good health and CMV-seropositive.

The chain recombines TRBV5-4 with TRBJ1-1; D may be TRBD1 (5 bases). Germline CDR1 SGHNT, CDR2 YYREEE (reference sequence). The V end lost 2 bases, the J end lost 1 base, and 6 bases lay between the germline ends. The CDR3 contains 13 residues. The CDR3 protein is CASSFQGNTEAFF. The CDR3 DNA reads TGTGCCAGCAGCTTCCAGGGGAACACTGAAGCTTTCTTT.

The chain uses TRBV7-8 and TRBJ2-7; maybe TRBD2 (6 bases). The CDR3 covers 18 residues. Trimming took 2 bases from V and 7 from J, leaving 27 bases between them. The V gene's germline CDR1 is SGHVS and CDR2 FQNEAQ. CDR3 loop: CASSLSYGARQPGGEQYF. The CDR3 DNA follows: TGTGCCAGCAGCTTAAGCTATGGGGCTAGACAACCCGGGGGAGAGCAGTACTTC. Looking up the rest from reference TRBV7-8 and TRBJ2-7 gives the full variable domain: GAGVSQSPRYKVAKRGQDVALRCDPISGHVSLFWYQQALGQGPEFLTYFQNEAQLDKSGLPSDRFFAERPEGSVSTLKIQRTQQEDSAVYLCASSLSYGARQPGGEQYFGPGTRLTVT.

In the case of this clone: Mismatch with germline at one junction end may stem from a read error. V usage is TRBV4-1 and J usage is TRBJ1-1; D gene uncertain. The CDR3 covers 12 residues. Germline CDR1 reads MGHRA; CDR2 reads YSYEKL. The CDR3 DNA reads as TGCGCCAGCAGCCAAGATCACCGTAAGCGAGTCTTT. The encoded protein is CASSQDHRKRVF.

V and J are TRBV4-2 and TRBJ1-4, with D unclear. V was clipped by 0 bases and J by 9 bases, with 5 bases between them. The length of the CDR3 is 12 residues. Germline V gene data show CDR1 as LGHNA and CDR2 as YNFKEQ. The CDR3 DNA reads as TGTGCCAGCAGCCAAGACAGAAAAAAACTGTTTTTT. Translation: CASSQDRKKLFF.

This chain connects TRBV27 to TRBJ1-1; TRBD1 aligns across 11 bases. The CDR3 consists of 16 residues. Germline V lookup: CDR1 MNHEY, CDR2 SMNVEV (reference sequence). V shed 4 bases, J shed 6 bases, and the junction held 10 bases outside the gene matches. The CDR3 DNA follows: TGTGCCAGCAGTTCCCAAGGACAGGGGGCGTTGGCTGAAGCTTTCTTT. Protein: CASSSQGQGALAEAFF.

The V gene is TRBV5-6, the J gene TRBJ2-7; TRBD2 matches 7 bases. CDR3 size: 14 residues. Germline loops: CDR1 SGHDT, CDR2 YYEEEE. V gave up 0 bases and J gave up 1 base; unmatched junction bases: 1. The CDR3 here is CASSLGGGSYEQYF. Written as DNA, the CDR3 is TGTGCCAGCAGCTTGGGGGGGGGTTCCTACGAGCAGTACTTC.

The V and J genes are TRBV9 and TRBJ1-3; D uncertain. The CDR3 sequence is 15 residues long. Trimming took off 0 bases at V and 4 bases at J, with 11 bases between the two ends. CDR1 and CDR2 from the germline V gene are SGDLS and YYNGEE. This chain's CDR3 is CASSVDFVKGNTIYF. CDR3 DNA: TGTGCCAGCAGCGTAGACTTTGTCAAAGGAAACACCATATATTTT.

This chain uses TRBV15 with TRBJ1-2; D unresolved. This CDR3 region has 15 residues. V was pared by 3 bases and J by 3 bases, with 14 bases between. In germline, CDR1 is LNHNV, CDR2 YYDKDF (reference sequence). The CDR3 bases are TGTGCCACCAGCAGTATCGGGGAGGCTTACTATGGCTACACCTTC. This translates into CATSSIGEAYYGYTF.

The chain recombines TRBV11-2 with TRBJ2-7; tentative D call: TRBD1 (6 bases). CDR3 length: 13 residues. Trimming removed 1 base at V and 4 bases at J, with 8 bases between. The germline V gene encodes CDR1 SGHAT and CDR2 FQNNGV. This CDR3 is CASSLARGYEQYF. CDR3 DNA: TGTGCCAGCAGCTTAGCGAGGGGGTACGAGCAGTACTTC.

The V call is TRBV6-1, the J call TRBJ2-7; TRBD1 might be the D (6 bases). V lost 6 bases to trimming and J lost 7 bases, with 13 bases between them. Germline V CDR1 and CDR2: MNHNS, SASEGT. The CDR3 has 12 amino acids. The chain's CDR3 is CASRFRGTEQYF. The CDR3, as DNA: TGTGCCAGCAGGTTCAGGGGTACAGAGCAGTACTTC.

V usage is TRBV27 and J usage is TRBJ2-7, with 9 bases that match TRBD1. The germline V gene encodes CDR1 MNHEY and CDR2 SMNVEV (reference sequence). V lost 6 bases, J lost 3 bases, and 9 bases stayed unmatched. CDR3 size: 15 residues. The CDR3: CASRGEDRGFYEQYF. DNA for the CDR3: TGTGCCAGCAGAGGGGAGGACAGGGGCTTCTACGAGCAGTACTTC.

J is TRBJ2-7 and V is TRBV11-2, with D possibly TRBD1 on 6 matching bases. Germline V gives CDR1 SGHAT, CDR2 FQNNGV. Trimming cost V 4 bases and J 5 bases, with 15 bases left between them. CDR3 size: 14 residues. The CDR3 DNA reads as TGTGCCAGCAGCTCATCCGGGACAACCAACGAGCAGTACTTC. Translated, it gives CASSSSGTTNEQYF. Combining the CDR3 with reference TRBV11-2 and TRBJ2-7 gives the whole variable domain EAGVAQSPRYKIIEKRQSVAFWCNPISGHATLYWYQQILGQGPKLLIQFQNNGVVDDSQLPKDRFSAERLKGVDSTLKIQPAKLEDSAVYLCASSSSGTTNEQYFGPGTRLTVT.

The chain recombines TRBV7-2 with TRBJ2-7; 10 bases line up with TRBD2. CDR1 and CDR2 (germline): SGHTA, FQGNSA. CDR3 length: 14 residues. Losses at the gene ends were 8 bases for V and 7 bases for J; bases not matched to a gene: 11. The CDR3, as DNA: TGTGCCAGCGAGGAGCGGGGGGGCGTTGAGGAGCAGTACTTC. It is translated as CASEERGGVEEQYF.

Only a few counts were recorded for this clone. CDR3 nucleotides: TGCGCCAGCAGCCAATCAGGGGGCTATGAGACCCAGTACTTC. It codes for CASSQSGGYETQYF. The chain recombines TRBV5-1 with TRBJ2-5; 8 nucleotides line up with TRBD1. Trimming cost V 4 bases and J 5 bases; bases outside gene matches: 7. Germline-derived CDR1 and CDR2 are SGHRS and YFSETQ. There are 14 residues in the CDR3.

Only a few counts were recorded for this clone. This sequence joins TRBV14 and TRBJ1-4; 8 nucleotides align to TRBD1. This CDR3 spans 15 amino acids. The V segment lost 4 bases and the J segment 5 bases; nucleotides outside the gene matches: 6. Germline V CDR1 and CDR2: SGHDN, FVKESK. The CDR3 is CASSLRTGPNEKLFF. DNA of the CDR3: TGTGCCAGCAGCCTTCGGACAGGGCCAAATGAAAAACTGTTTTTT. The whole variable domain, filled in from reference TRBV14 and TRBJ1-4, reads EAGVTQFPSHSVIEKGQTVTLRCDPISGHDNLYWYRRVMGKEIKFLLHFVKESKQDESGMPNNRFLAERTGGTYSTLKVQPAELEDSGVYFCASSLRTGPNEKLFFGSGTQLSVL.

This sequence joins TRBV5-1 and TRBJ2-7; 10 bases fit TRBD2. CDR1 SGHRS and CDR2 YFSETQ come from the germline V gene. The CDR3 is made up of 15 amino acids. V was clipped by 3 bases and J by 5 bases; unmatched bases: 8. As DNA, the CDR3 is TGCGCCAGCAGCTCAAGGGACGGACTAGCGGACGAGCAGTACTTC. Translated: CASSSRDGLADEQYF.

The V call is TRBV30, the J call TRBJ2-3, with no clear D. Germline V gene sequence: CDR1 GTSNPN, CDR2 SVGIG (reference sequence). There are 12 residues in the CDR3. Deletions cut 0 bases from V and 4 bases from J, with 5 bases between. The CDR3 spells CAWSVRADTQYF. Written as DNA, the CDR3 is TGTGCCTGGAGTGTACGGGCAGATACGCAGTATTTT.

The chain combines TRBV2 with TRBJ1-4, with 9 bases matching TRBD1. This CDR3 comprises 17 residues. In germline, CDR1 is SNHLY, CDR2 FYNNEI. The V gene end was trimmed by 6 bases and the J gene end by 0 bases; junction bases not matched to a gene: 8. The DNA for the CDR3 is TGTGCCAGCAGCCGGGACAGGGCTTCGGCAACTAATGAAAAACTGTTTTTT. It yields the protein CASSRDRASATNEKLFF.

As to this clone: The conserved final phenylalanine or tryptophan is absent from the CDR3, which likely points to a read error. The V gene is TRBV18, the J gene TRBJ1-2, with 12 bases fitting TRBD1. Per germline, CDR1 KGHSH and CDR2 LQKENI. Trimming removed 5 bases from V and 5 bases from J; junction bases left unmatched: 6. This CDR3 spans 15 amino acids. CDR3 sequence reads: CASSDRDRGRYGYTL. The CDR3 nucleotides are TGTGCCAGCTCAGACCGGGACAGGGGGCGATATGGCTACACCCTC.

V gene TRBV6-4 combines with J gene TRBJ2-1, with TRBD2 identical over 11 bases. With V trimmed by 6 bases and J by 2 bases, 3 bases remained unmatched. This CDR3 is built from 15 residues. Germline V lookup: CDR1 MRHNA, CDR2 SNTAGT. In DNA form, the CDR3 reads TGTGCCAGCAGCGCGACTAGCGGGGCCTACAATGAGCAGTTCTTC. This translates into CASSATSGAYNEQFF.

This sequence joins TRBV11-2 and TRBJ1-1; D not certain. Trimming removed 5 bases at V and 10 bases at J, with 11 bases between. This CDR3 spans 11 amino acids. Germline V lookup: CDR1 SGHAT, CDR2 FQNNGV. CDR3 sequence: CASSPDPGAFF. CDR3 DNA: TGTGCCAGCAGCCCAGATCCGGGAGCTTTCTTT. The whole variable domain, filled in from reference TRBV11-2 and TRBJ1-1, reads EAGVAQSPRYKIIEKRQSVAFWCNPISGHATLYWYQQILGQGPKLLIQFQNNGVVDDSQLPKDRFSAERLKGVDSTLKIQPAKLEDSAVYLCASSPDPGAFFGQGTRLTVV.

This chain joins TRBV19 and TRBJ2-1, with D unclear. Per germline, CDR1 LNHDA and CDR2 SQIVND (reference sequence). The V end lost 3 bases, the J end lost 4 bases, and 13 bases lay between the germline ends. The CDR3 runs to 15 residues. CDR3 bases: TGTGCCAGTAGTATCTCGAGAGAGGTGTACAATGAGCAGTTCTTC. This codes for CASSISREVYNEQFF.

The sample holds a few counts of this clone. The J gene is TRBJ1-5, the V gene TRBV7-2; D gene uncertain. Trimming stripped 3 bases from V and 6 bases from J, with 6 bases between. The CDR3 spans 12 residues. In germline, CDR1 is SGHTA, CDR2 FQGNSA. CDR3: CASSFGVQPQHF. CDR3 coding DNA: TGTGCCAGCAGCTTCGGTGTTCAGCCCCAGCATTTT.

This sequence joins TRBV19 and TRBJ1-1; no clear D. The CDR3 has 16 residues. Deletions cut 5 bases from V and 6 bases from J, with 22 bases between. Germline loops: CDR1 LNHDA, CDR2 SQIVND (reference sequence). CDR3 coding DNA: TGTGCCAGTAGTGCGGTCGATCAGTCCCGGCGGGCTGAAGCTTTCTTT. Amino acid sequence: CASSAVDQSRRAEAFF.

CDR3 nucleotides: TGCGCCAGCAGCTTGGTTGCGGAGCGTCAAGAGACCCAGTACTTC. Its protein is CASSLVAERQETQYF. J is TRBJ2-5 and V is TRBV5-1; D not certain. Germline V lookup: CDR1 SGHRS, CDR2 YFSETQ. Trimming took 0 bases from V and 2 from J, leaving 11 bases between them. The CDR3 spans 15 residues.

This rearrangement joins TRBV6-5 to TRBJ1-6; 9 bases fit TRBD1. This CDR3 contains 15 residues. The V gene end was trimmed by 2 bases and the J gene end by 7 bases; junction bases not matched to a gene: 3. Per germline, CDR1 MNHEY and CDR2 SVGAGI. The CDR3 here is CASSYLGQGNSPLHF. CDR3 nucleotides: TGTGCCAGCAGTTACCTGGGACAGGGAAATTCACCCCTCCACTTT.

The CDR3 DNA follows: TGCGCCAGCAGCTCACAGGGGGCCGGAAACAATGAGCAGTTCTTC. This gives the protein CASSSQGAGNNEQFF. The rearrangement links TRBV5-1 to TRBJ2-1, with 9 bases that match TRBD1. The V gene end was trimmed by 3 bases and the J gene end by 5 bases; junction bases not matched to a gene: 6. Germline CDR1 is SGHRS and CDR2 is YFSETQ. The CDR3 runs to 15 residues.

V gene TRBV30 combines with J gene TRBJ2-3; TRBD2 might be the D (6 bases). V was trimmed by 6 bases and J by 2 bases, leaving 15 bases between them. CDR3 length equals 14 residues. The germline V gene encodes CDR1 GTSNPN and CDR2 SVGIG (reference sequence). The CDR3 sequence: CACSGTYATDTQYF. The DNA of the CDR3 is TGTGCCTGTTCCGGGACTTACGCCACAGATACGCAGTATTTT. Looking up the rest from reference TRBV30 and TRBJ2-3 gives the full variable domain: SQTIHQWPATLVQPVGSPLSLECTVEGTSNPNLYWYRQAAGRGLQLLFYSVGIGQISSEVPQNLSASRPQDRQFILSSKKLLLSDSGFYLCACSGTYATDTQYFGPGTRLTVL.

This chain uses TRBV7-2 with TRBJ2-5, with 8 bases fitting TRBD2. The J call may not be correct, given that the DNA end is closer to TRBJ2-7. The germline V gene encodes CDR1 SGHTA and CDR2 FQGNSA. The CDR3 totals 15 residues. CDR3 nucleotides: TGTGCCAGCAGCTTAGTACAGGGACTAGCCTACGAGCAGTACTTC. It translates to CASSLVQGLAYEQYF.

J is TRBJ1-1 and V is TRBV4-1; TRBD1 matches 8 bases. The CDR3 loop spans 15 amino acids. Germline lookup yields CDR1 MGHRA and CDR2 YSYEKL. V lost 4 bases and J lost 5; bases outside the gene matches: 9. The CDR3 DNA reads as TGCGCCAGCAGCCTGGGCCAGGGGGCAGGGACTGAAGCTTTCTTT. This codes for CASSLGQGAGTEAFF.

This rearrangement joins TRBV6-5 to TRBJ1-1, with D hard to call. Germline CDR1 reads MNHEY; CDR2 reads SVGAGI. Trimming removed 6 bases from V and 3 bases from J, with 14 bases in between. The CDR3 runs 14 residues. CDR3 sequence reads: CASRLWRVDTEAFF. Here the CDR3 DNA reads TGTGCCAGCAGACTTTGGAGGGTAGACACTGAAGCTTTCTTT.

The chain is built from TRBV11-3 and TRBJ1-4, with D perhaps TRBD1 (5 bases). V was trimmed by 0 bases and J by 8 bases, leaving 13 bases between them. This CDR3 has 15 residues. Germline CDR1 and CDR2: SGHNT and YENEEA. Written as DNA, the CDR3 is TGTGCCAGCAGCTTAGAAGCGGGTAGGGGAGAAAAACTGTTTTTT. Its translation is CASSLEAGRGEKLFF.